The source of this TCR beta chain is a study of blood T cell repertoires in COVID-19. On the study more broadly: Samples representing acute and convalescent COVID-19 were sourced from the United States, Italy and Spain. Sources were T cells, B-cell-depleted T cells, or PBMCs; the material itself was cDNA or gDNA.

As processed by the authors: Nucleated cell number was recorded as an estimate derived from reference gene primer amplification. Here immunoSEQ multiplex PCR was the method, and the copy in TCRdb shows in-frame clones only, minus some. The V and J calls and clone size are taken from that table; D and trimming were inferred from the DNA. This table has 250,000 to 300,000 clones, approximately 91% appearing once. CDR1 is SGDLS and CDR2 is YYNGEE in the germline V gene. The CDR3 has 14 residues. Trimming took 3 bases from V and 6 from J; bases not matched to a gene: 3. Clinical histories supplied by participants themselves formed the basis of cohort assignment.

This chain links TRBV9 with TRBJ1-4; 9 bases are shared with TRBD1. Sequencing was carried out using PBMCs or T cells enriched from blood (not recorded which). The sequence was obtained from a woman between 25 and 40 years old who had recovered from COVID-19. The CDR3 spells CASSATGGHEKLFF. As DNA, the CDR3 is TGTGCCAGCAGCGCCACAGGGGGCCATGAAAAACTGTTTTTT.